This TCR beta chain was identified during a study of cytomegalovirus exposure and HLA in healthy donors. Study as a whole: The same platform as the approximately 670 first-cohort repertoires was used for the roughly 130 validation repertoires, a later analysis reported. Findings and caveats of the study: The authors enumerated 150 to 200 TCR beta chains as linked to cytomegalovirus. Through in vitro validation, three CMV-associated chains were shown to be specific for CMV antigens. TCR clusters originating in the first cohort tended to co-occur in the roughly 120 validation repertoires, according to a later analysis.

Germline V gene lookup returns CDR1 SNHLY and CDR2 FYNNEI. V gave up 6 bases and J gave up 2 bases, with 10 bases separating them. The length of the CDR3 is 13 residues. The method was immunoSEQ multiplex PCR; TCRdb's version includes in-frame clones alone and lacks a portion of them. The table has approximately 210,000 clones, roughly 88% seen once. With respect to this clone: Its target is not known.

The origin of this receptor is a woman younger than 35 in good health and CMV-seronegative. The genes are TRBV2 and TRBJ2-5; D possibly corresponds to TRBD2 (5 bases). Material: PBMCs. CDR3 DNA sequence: TGTGCCAGCAGCGAACGGGGACAAGAGACCCAGTACTTC. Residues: CASSERGQETQYF.